A single sample gave rise to the 26 T cell receptor beta chains below, sequenced in a study of shared clonotypes between healthy human individuals. This table comes from immunoSEQ multiplex PCR, and its TCRdb copy is limited to in-frame clones, with some not included. The profile shows roughly 2 million clones, 85% to 95% of them singletons. Specimen: naive CD4+ T cells sorted from blood. Subset specified: CD45RA+ positively selected. The origin of the receptors is a man between 18 and 29 years old in good health.

The chain recombines TRBV5-7 with TRBJ2-1; D unresolved. TRBV5-7 is assigned to the ORF class and has an uncertain function. The CDR3 sequence is 11 residues long. Trimming cost V 1 base and J 9 bases, with 5 bases left between them. The CDR3 DNA is TGTGCCAGCAGCTTGCAGATTGAGCAGTTCTTC. Protein: CASSLQIEQFF.

This clone was picked up one time. Here the CDR3 reads CASSLGLPETQYF. In nucleotides, the CDR3 is TGTGCCAGCAGCTTAGGGCTTCCAGAGACCCAGTACTTC. The chain carries TRBV7-2 and TRBJ2-5; no clear D. V was trimmed by 1 base and J by 4 bases, leaving 7 bases between them. The CDR3 extends over 13 amino acids. Germline loops: CDR1 SGHTA, CDR2 FQGNSA.

The chain joins TRBV10-3 to TRBJ2-7, with TRBD1 matching over 12 bases. The CDR3 runs to 13 residues. Trimming cost V 11 bases and J 6 bases; bases outside gene matches: 8. The germline CDR1 and CDR2 sequences are ENHRY and SYGVKD. CDR3 sequence (DNA): TGTGCCGCTGCGGGACAGGGGGCGATCGAGCAGTACTTC. Translating it yields CAAAGQGAIEQYF.

As to this clone: Other DNA sequences in the sample encode the same CDR3. V usage is TRBV5-1 and J usage is TRBJ2-7; 8 nucleotides line up with TRBD1. The germline V gene has CDR1 SGHRS and CDR2 YFSETQ. Trimming took 3 bases from V and 2 from J; bases not matched to a gene: 1. This CDR3 has 13 amino acids. CDR3 DNA: TGCGCCAGCAGCTCAGGGGGCCCCTACGAGCAGTACTTC. The encoded protein is CASSSGGPYEQYF.

This clone was seen a handful of times. This chain joins TRBV7-9 and TRBJ1-1; D not resolved. The V and J ends lost 5 bases and 4 bases respectively, with 11 bases between them. CDR1 and CDR2 (germline): SEHNR, FQNEAQ (reference sequence). CDR3 length equals 13 residues. This CDR3 reads CASSDVWRTEAFF. The CDR3 DNA is TGTGCCAGCAGCGACGTTTGGCGCACTGAAGCTTTCTTT.

The chain combines TRBV19 with TRBJ1-2; tentatively, D is TRBD1 (6 bases). From germline, CDR1 is LNHDA and CDR2 SQIVND (reference sequence). CDR3 length equals 13 residues. V lost 4 bases to trimming and J lost 8 bases, with 14 bases between them. In nucleotides, the CDR3 is TGTGCCAGTAGTACGGCACAGGGTACAGGCTACACCTTC. It is translated as CASSTAQGTGYTF.

The J gene is TRBJ2-7, the V gene TRBV6-1; TRBD1 might be the D (5 bases). This CDR3 spans 14 amino acids. The germline V gene has CDR1 MNHNS and CDR2 SASEGT. Trimming pared 6 bases from V and 3 bases from J, leaving 15 bases between. CDR3 DNA sequence: TGTGCCAGCAGGCCAGCAGGGAATGACTACGAGCAGTACTTC. Its protein is CASRPAGNDYEQYF.

This clone has a single count. The rearrangement joins TRBV11-2 to TRBJ2-7; unclear D gene. This CDR3 comprises 13 residues. Germline V gene sequence: CDR1 SGHAT, CDR2 FQNNGV. The ends were cut back, 6 bases at V and 3 bases at J, with 12 bases in the middle. CDR3 nucleotides: TGTGCCAGCAGTCGAGAAACGCGCTACGAGCAGTACTTC. It is translated as CASSRETRYEQYF.

This chain links TRBV28 with TRBJ2-3, with 7 nucleotides matching TRBD1. Losses at the gene ends were 3 bases for V and 1 base for J; bases not matched to a gene: 4. The CDR3 sequence is 15 residues long. The germline gives CDR1 MDHEN, CDR2 SYDVKM. In nucleotides, the CDR3 is TGTGCCAGCAGTTTGACAGGGAAAGGCACAGATACGCAGTATTTT. It is translated as CASSLTGKGTDTQYF.

The rearrangement uses TRBV27 and TRBJ1-5; TRBD1 is a possible D gene (5 bases). The CDR3 length is 15 residues. The V gene's germline CDR1 is MNHEY and CDR2 SMNVEV (reference sequence). The V gene lost 6 bases and the J gene lost 0 bases, with 12 bases spanning the gap. The CDR3 here is CASRGGQASNQPQHF. CDR3 DNA: TGTGCCAGCAGAGGTGGACAAGCTAGCAATCAGCCCCAGCATTTT.

Notes on this clone: Other DNA sequences within the sample encode an identical CDR3. The gene calls are TRBV18 and TRBJ2-1; D uncertain. The CDR3 covers 13 residues. The V gene lost 0 bases and the J gene lost 7 bases, with 7 bases spanning the gap. Germline V CDR1 and CDR2: KGHSH, LQKENI. The CDR3 protein is CASSPPSRNEQFF. In DNA, the CDR3 is TGTGCCAGCTCACCACCTTCCCGGAATGAGCAGTTCTTC.

This clone was seen just once. V usage is TRBV5-1 and J usage is TRBJ1-4, with D possibly matching TRBD1 (6 bases). V lost 4 bases and J 2 bases, leaving 12 bases between the germline ends. This CDR3 is built from 15 residues. The germline CDR1 and CDR2 sequences are SGHRS and YFSETQ. As DNA, the CDR3 is TGCGCCAGCAGCCCGTCGGACAGTACTAATGAAAAACTGTTTTTT. Protein product: CASSPSDSTNEKLFF.

The CDR3 protein is CASSFGVGGTYRRTNYGYTF. The CDR3 DNA follows: TGTGCCAGCAGCTTTGGGGTAGGGGGGACCTACCGCCGGACTAACTATGGCTACACCTTC. The chain is built from TRBV5-4 and TRBJ1-2; TRBD1 might be the D (6 bases). The length of the CDR3 is 20 residues. The germline CDR1 and CDR2 sequences are SGHNT and YYREEE (reference sequence). Trimming stripped 2 bases from V and 0 bases from J, with 26 bases between. Supplemented by reference TRBV5-4 and TRBJ1-2, the full variable domain reads ETGVTQSPTHLIKTRGQQVTLRCSSQSGHNTVSWYQQALGQGPQFIFQYYREEENGRGNFPPRFSGLQFPNYSSELNVNALELDDSALYLCASSFGVGGTYRRTNYGYTFGSGTRLTVV.

The chain uses TRBV2 and TRBJ1-1, with 11 bases fitting TRBD1. V trimming: 0 bases; J trimming: 3 bases; junction bases outside the gene matches: 0. Germline V gene data show CDR1 as SNHLY and CDR2 as FYNNEI. The CDR3 length is 15 residues. CDR3 nucleotides: TGTGCCAGCAGTGAAGCGGGACAGGGGGACACTGAAGCTTTCTTT. Its protein product is CASSEAGQGDTEAFF.

This sequence joins TRBV6-5 and TRBJ1-4; D not certain. CDR3 length equals 14 residues. CDR1 is MNHEY and CDR2 is SVGAGI in the germline V gene. V lost 4 bases to trimming and J lost 1 base, with 7 bases between them. CDR3 coding DNA: TGTGCCAGCAGTTCGAGGAGAACTAATGAAAAACTGTTTTTT. It translates to CASSSRRTNEKLFF.

This clone has just one count. The chain is built from TRBV7-9 and TRBJ2-7; D remains unclear. Germline V gene data show CDR1 as SEHNR and CDR2 as FQNEAQ (reference sequence). The CDR3 length is 12 residues. Trimming took off 4 bases at V and 4 bases at J, with 8 bases between the two ends. CDR3 sequence reads: CASSYGIYEQYF. The CDR3 nucleotides are TGTGCCAGCAGCTATGGGATTTACGAGCAGTACTTC.

The chain couples TRBV4-1 to TRBJ1-3; D call uncertain. CDR1 is MGHRA, CDR2 YSYEKL, per germline. The CDR3 is 15 amino acids. V lost 3 bases and J lost 3, with 12 bases in between. The CDR3 loop reads CASSHLSSGGNTIYF. Written as DNA, the CDR3 is TGCGCCAGCAGCCATCTCTCTAGCGGTGGAAACACCATATATTTT.

V gene TRBV11-2 combines with J gene TRBJ2-1; TRBD2 matches 12 bases. Losses at the gene ends were 3 bases for V and 6 bases for J; bases not matched to a gene: 9. Germline-derived CDR1 and CDR2 are SGHAT and FQNNGV. The CDR3 spans 17 residues. CDR3 sequence reads: CASSFQSRLAGANEQFF. CDR3 DNA sequence: TGTGCCAGCAGCTTCCAAAGCCGACTAGCGGGGGCCAATGAGCAGTTCTTC.

The chain uses TRBV18 and TRBJ1-1; no clear D. The germline gives CDR1 KGHSH, CDR2 LQKENI. The CDR3 runs 13 residues. V lost 3 bases and J 8 bases, leaving 13 bases between the germline ends. Here the CDR3 DNA reads TGTGCCAGCTCACCGCTCTCGGGGTTAGAAGCTTTCTTT. Amino acid sequence: CASSPLSGLEAFF.

The chain carries TRBV30 and TRBJ2-7; tentative D call: TRBD1 (6 bases). V lost 0 bases to trimming and J lost 7 bases, with 22 bases between them. This CDR3 has 16 amino acids. Germline CDR1 is GTSNPN and CDR2 is SVGIG (reference sequence). This CDR3 is CAWSVQRTAGIGEQYF. The CDR3 bases are TGTGCCTGGAGTGTACAAAGGACAGCTGGGATTGGGGAGCAGTACTTC.

The rearrangement joins TRBV2 to TRBJ1-5; a weak D match, TRBD1 (5 bases). Germline CDR1 and CDR2: SNHLY and FYNNEI. CDR3 length equals 14 residues. V lost 5 bases and J lost 5, with 13 bases in between. CDR3 region: CASSSGTSYQPQHF. The CDR3, as DNA: TGTGCCAGCAGTTCCGGGACTTCATATCAGCCCCAGCATTTT. Drawing the rest from reference TRBV2 and TRBJ1-5, the complete variable domain is EPEVTQTPSHQVTQMGQEVILRCVPISNHLYFYWYRQILGQKVEFLVSFYNNEISEKSEIFDDQFSVERPDGSNFTLKIRSTKLEDSAMYFCASSSGTSYQPQHFGDGTRLSIL.

The chain's CDR3 is CASSEREGLYFSYNEQFF. The CDR3 DNA follows: TGTGCCAGCAGTGAGCGGGAGGGCCTTTATTTCTCCTACAATGAGCAGTTCTTC. The chain joins TRBV6-4 to TRBJ2-1; 9 positions match TRBD2. The CDR3 is 18 residues long. Trimming cost V 3 bases and J 0 bases; bases outside gene matches: 9. Germline CDR1 MRHNA, CDR2 SNTAGT.

This chain joins TRBV11-2 and TRBJ1-2; D is ambiguous. The CDR3 consists of 13 residues. Germline loops: CDR1 SGHAT, CDR2 FQNNGV. The V end lost 3 bases, the J end lost 7 bases, and 12 bases lay between the germline ends. This CDR3 reads CASSFFLEGGYTF. In DNA form, the CDR3 reads TGTGCCAGCAGCTTCTTCCTGGAGGGTGGCTACACCTTC.

The V call is TRBV11-2, the J call TRBJ1-1; the D gene is possibly TRBD1 (5 bases). Germline V lookup: CDR1 SGHAT, CDR2 FQNNGV. The CDR3 length is 17 residues. The ends were cut back, 5 bases at V and 3 bases at J, with 22 bases in the middle. CDR3 nucleotide sequence: TGTGCCAGCAGCCCGACGACCTGGGGGTTCCGTGACACTGAAGCTTTCTTT. The encoded protein is CASSPTTWGFRDTEAFF.

The chain carries TRBV5-1 and TRBJ2-5, with 7 bases that match TRBD2. The CDR3 sequence is 13 residues long. The V gene end was trimmed by 4 bases and the J gene end by 7 bases; junction bases not matched to a gene: 7. CDR1 is SGHRS, CDR2 YFSETQ, per germline. CDR3 in DNA: TGCGCCAGCAGCGCCCTAGCGGAAGGGACCCAGTACTTC. Residues: CASSALAEGTQYF.

This clone has a single count. The chain carries TRBV2 and TRBJ1-2, with D possibly being TRBD1 (6 bases). This CDR3 region has 16 residues. V was shortened by 1 base and J by 1 base, with 13 bases between the two germline ends. CDR1 is SNHLY, CDR2 FYNNEI, per germline. CDR3 region: CASSEGDRRGNYGYTF. As DNA, the CDR3 is TGTGCCAGCAGTGAAGGTGACAGGAGGGGTAACTATGGCTACACCTTC.